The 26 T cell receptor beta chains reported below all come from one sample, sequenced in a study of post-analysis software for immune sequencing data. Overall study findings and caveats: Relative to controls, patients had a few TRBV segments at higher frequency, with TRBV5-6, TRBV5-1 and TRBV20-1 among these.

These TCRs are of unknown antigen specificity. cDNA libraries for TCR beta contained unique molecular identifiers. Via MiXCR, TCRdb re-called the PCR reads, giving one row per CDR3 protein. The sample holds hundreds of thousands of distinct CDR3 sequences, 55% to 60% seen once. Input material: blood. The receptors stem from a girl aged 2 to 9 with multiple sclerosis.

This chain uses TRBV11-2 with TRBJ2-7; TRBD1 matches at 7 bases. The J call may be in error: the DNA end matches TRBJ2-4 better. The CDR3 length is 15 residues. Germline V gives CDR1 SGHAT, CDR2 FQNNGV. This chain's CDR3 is CASSSPRDSKNIQYF. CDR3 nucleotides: TGTGCCAGCAGCTCCCCCCGGGACAGCAAAAACATTCAGTACTTC.

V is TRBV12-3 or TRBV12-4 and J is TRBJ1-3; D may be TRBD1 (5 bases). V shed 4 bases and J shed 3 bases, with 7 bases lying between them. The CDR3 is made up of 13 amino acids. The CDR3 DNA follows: TGTGCCAGCAGTTCGGGGCTTGGAAACACCATATATTTT. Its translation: CASSSGLGNTIYF.

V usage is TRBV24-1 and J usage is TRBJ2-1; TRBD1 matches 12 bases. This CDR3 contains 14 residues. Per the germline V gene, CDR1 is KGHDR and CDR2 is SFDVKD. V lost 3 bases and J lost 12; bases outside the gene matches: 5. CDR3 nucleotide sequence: TGTGCCACCAGTGATACAGGGACAGGGGGCGTGCAGTTCTTC. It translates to CATSDTGTGGVQFF.

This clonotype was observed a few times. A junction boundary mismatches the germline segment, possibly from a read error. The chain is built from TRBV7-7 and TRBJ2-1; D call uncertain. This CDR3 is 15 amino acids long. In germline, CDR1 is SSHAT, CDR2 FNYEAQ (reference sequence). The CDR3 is CASSFTRSSYNEQFF. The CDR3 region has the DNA TGTGCTAGCAGCTTTACAAGGAGCTCCTACAATGAGCAGTTCTTC. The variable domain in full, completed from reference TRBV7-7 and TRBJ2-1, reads GAGVSQSPRYKVTKRGQDVTLRCDPISSHATLYWYQQALGQGPEFLTYFNYEAQPDKSGLPSDRFSAERPEGSISTLTIQRTEQRDSAMYRCASSFTRSSYNEQFFGPGTRLTVL.

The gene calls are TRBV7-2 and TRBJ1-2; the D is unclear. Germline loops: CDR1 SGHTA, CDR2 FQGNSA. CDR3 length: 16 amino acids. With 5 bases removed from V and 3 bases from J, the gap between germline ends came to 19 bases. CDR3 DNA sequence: TGTGCCAGCAGCCGTTACCAGGACGGACCGCACTATGGCTACACCTTC. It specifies CASSRYQDGPHYGYTF.

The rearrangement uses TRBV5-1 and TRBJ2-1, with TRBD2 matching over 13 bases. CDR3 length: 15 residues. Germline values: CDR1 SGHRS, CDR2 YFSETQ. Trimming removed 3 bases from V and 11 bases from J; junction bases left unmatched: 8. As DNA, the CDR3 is TGCGCCAGCAGCTCGTCGGGACTAGCGGGGACTAAGCAGTTCTTC. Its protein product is CASSSSGLAGTKQFF.

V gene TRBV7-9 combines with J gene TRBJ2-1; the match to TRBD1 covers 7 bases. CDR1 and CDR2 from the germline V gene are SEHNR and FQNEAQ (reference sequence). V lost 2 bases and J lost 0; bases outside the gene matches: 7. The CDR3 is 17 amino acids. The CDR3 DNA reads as TGTGCCAGCAGCTTACCCTCGACAGGGAGCTCCTACAATGAGCAGTTCTTC. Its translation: CASSLPSTGSSYNEQFF. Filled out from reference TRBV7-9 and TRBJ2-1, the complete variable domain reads DTGVSQNPRHKITKRGQNVTFRCDPISEHNRLYWYRQTLGQGPEFLTYFQNEAQLEKSRLLSDRFSAERPKGSFSTLEIQRTEQGDSAMYLCASSLPSTGSSYNEQFFGPGTRLTVL.

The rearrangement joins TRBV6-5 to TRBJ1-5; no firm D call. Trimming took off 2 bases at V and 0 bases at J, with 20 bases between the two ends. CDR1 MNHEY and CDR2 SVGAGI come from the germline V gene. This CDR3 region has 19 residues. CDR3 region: CASSYLRPGVVSSNQPQHF. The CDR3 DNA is TGTGCCAGCAGTTACCTTCGCCCTGGGGTGGTCTCTAGCAATCAGCCCCAGCATTTT.

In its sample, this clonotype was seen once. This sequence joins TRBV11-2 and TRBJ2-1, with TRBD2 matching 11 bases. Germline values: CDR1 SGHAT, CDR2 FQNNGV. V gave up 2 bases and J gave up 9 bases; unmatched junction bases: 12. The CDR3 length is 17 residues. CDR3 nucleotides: TGTGCCAGCAGCTTACCCCTAGCGGGGGGTGACCGTGGTGAGCAGTTCTTC. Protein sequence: CASSLPLAGGDRGEQFF.

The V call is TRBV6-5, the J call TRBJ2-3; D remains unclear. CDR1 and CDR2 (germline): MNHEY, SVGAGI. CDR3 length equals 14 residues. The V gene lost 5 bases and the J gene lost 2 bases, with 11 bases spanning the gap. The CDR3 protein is CASSTGPTTDTQYF. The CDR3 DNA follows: TGTGCCAGCAGTACCGGGCCTACCACAGATACGCAGTATTTT.

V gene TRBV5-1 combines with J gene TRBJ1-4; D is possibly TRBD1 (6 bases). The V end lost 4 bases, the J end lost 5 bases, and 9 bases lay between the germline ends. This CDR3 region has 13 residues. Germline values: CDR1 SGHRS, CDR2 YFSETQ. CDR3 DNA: TGCGCCAGCAGCCGGACAGAGAATGAAAAACTGTTTTTT. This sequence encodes CASSRTENEKLFF.

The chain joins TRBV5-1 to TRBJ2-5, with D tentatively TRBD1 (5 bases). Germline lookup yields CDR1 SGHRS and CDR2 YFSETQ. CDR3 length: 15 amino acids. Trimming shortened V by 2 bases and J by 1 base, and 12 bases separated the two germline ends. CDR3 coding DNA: TGCGCCAGCAGCTTCAAAACAGGTATCCAAGAGACCCAGTACTTC. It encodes CASSFKTGIQETQYF.

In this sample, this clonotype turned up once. The CDR3 protein is CASSQPGAGANVLTF. CDR3 in DNA: TGTGCCAGCAGCCAACCCGGGGCTGGGGCCAACGTCCTGACTTTC. The V call is TRBV3-1, the J call TRBJ2-6; TRBD2 is a possible D gene (5 bases). The CDR3 has 15 amino acids. From germline, CDR1 is LGHDT and CDR2 YNNKEL (reference sequence). The ends were cut back, 2 bases at V and 2 bases at J, with 7 bases in the middle. The entire variable domain, with the rest obtained from reference TRBV3-1 and TRBJ2-6, is as follows: DTAVSQTPKYLVTQMGNDKSIKCEQNLGHDTMYWYKQDSKKFLKIMFSYNNKELIINETVPNRFSPKSPDKAHLNLHINSLELGDSAVYFCASSQPGAGANVLTFGAGSRLTVL.

CDR3 protein: CASSPQGQLNYGYTF. The CDR3 region has the DNA TGTGCCAGCAGCCCACAGGGACAATTGAACTATGGCTACACCTTC. V usage is TRBV11-2 and J usage is TRBJ1-2, with a weak D call TRBD1 (6 bases). The CDR3 has 15 residues. Between the trimmed V and J ends, which lost 5 bases and 2 bases, there was a span of 15 bases. Germline CDR1 and CDR2: SGHAT and FQNNGV.

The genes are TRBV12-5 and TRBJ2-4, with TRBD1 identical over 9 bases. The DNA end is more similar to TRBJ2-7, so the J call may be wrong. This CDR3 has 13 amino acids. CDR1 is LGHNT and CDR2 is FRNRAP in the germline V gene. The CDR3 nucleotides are TGTGCTAGTGGCCATGGGACAGGGCTCGAGCAGTACTTC. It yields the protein CASGHGTGLEQYF.

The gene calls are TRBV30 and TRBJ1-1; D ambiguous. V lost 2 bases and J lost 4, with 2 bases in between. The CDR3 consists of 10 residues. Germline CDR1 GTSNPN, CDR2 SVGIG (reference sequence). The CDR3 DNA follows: TGTGCCTGGAGTCTCACTGAAGCTTTCTTT. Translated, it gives CAWSLTEAFF.

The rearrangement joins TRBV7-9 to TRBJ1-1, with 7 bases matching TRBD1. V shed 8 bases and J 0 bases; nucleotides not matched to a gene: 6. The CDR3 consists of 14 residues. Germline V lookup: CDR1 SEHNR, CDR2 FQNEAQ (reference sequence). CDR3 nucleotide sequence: TGTGCCAGCCACAGGGGACGGTTGAACACTGAAGCTTTCTTT. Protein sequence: CASHRGRLNTEAFF.

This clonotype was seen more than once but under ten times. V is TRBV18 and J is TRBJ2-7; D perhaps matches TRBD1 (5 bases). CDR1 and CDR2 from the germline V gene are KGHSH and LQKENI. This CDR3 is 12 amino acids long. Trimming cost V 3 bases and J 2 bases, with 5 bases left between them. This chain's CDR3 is CASSPTAYEQYF. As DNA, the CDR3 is TGTGCCAGCTCACCGACAGCCTACGAGCAGTACTTC. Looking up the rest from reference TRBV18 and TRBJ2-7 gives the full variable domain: NAGVMQNPRHLVRRRGQEARLRCSPMKGHSHVYWYRQLPEEGLKFMVYLQKENIIDESGMPKERFSAEFPKEGPSILRIQQVVRGDSAAYFCASSPTAYEQYFGPGTRLTVT.

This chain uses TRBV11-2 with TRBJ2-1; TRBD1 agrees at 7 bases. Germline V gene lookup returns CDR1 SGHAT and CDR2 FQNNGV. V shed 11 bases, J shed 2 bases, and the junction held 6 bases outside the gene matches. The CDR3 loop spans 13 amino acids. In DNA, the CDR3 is TGTGCCGTGGCCGGGACAGCCTACAATGAGCAGTTCTTC. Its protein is CAVAGTAYNEQFF.

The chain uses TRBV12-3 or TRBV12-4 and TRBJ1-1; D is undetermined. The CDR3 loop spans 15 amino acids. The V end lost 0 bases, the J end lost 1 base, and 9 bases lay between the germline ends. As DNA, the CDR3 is TGTGCCAGCAGTTTAGCCCCTCGCGGGAACACTGAAGCTTTCTTT. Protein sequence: CASSLAPRGNTEAFF.

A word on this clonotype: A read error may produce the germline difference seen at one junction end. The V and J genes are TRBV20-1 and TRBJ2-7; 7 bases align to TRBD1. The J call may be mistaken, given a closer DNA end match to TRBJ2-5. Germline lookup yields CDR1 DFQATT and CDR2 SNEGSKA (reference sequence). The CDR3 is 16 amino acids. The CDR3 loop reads CSAGDDDRASRETQYF. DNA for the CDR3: TGCAGTGCTGGAGACGACGACAGGGCAAGTAGGGAGACCCAGTACTTC.

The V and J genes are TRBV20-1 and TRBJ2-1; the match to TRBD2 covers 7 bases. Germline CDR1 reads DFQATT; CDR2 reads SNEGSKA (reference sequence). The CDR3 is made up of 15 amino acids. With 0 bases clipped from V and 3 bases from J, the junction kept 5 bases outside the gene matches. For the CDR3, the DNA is TGCAGTGCTAGAGATCCGGGAGGTCGCTACAATGAGCAGTTCTTC. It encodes CSARDPGGRYNEQFF.

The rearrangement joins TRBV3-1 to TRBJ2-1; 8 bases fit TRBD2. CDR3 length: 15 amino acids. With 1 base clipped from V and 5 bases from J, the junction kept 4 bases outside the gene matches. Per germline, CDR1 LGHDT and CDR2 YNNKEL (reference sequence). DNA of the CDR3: TGTGCCAGCAGCCAAGGTGCGGGAGGCCACAATGAGCAGTTCTTC. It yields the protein CASSQGAGGHNEQFF.

In DNA, the CDR3 is TGTGCCAGCAGTTTAGGGGTGGTGGGGACAGATACGCAGTATTTT. This translates into CASSLGVVGTDTQYF. This chain links TRBV12-3 or TRBV12-4 with TRBJ2-3; no definite D call. The CDR3 runs 15 residues. The V gene lost 1 base and the J gene lost 3 bases, with 11 bases spanning the gap.

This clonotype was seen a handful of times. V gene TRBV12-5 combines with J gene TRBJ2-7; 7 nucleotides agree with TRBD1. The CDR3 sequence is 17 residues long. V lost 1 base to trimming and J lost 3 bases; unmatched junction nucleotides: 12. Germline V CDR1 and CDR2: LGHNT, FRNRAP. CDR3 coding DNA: TGTGCTAGTGGTTTGGCTAGGGGGCGATCCGAGGACTACGAGCAGTACTTC. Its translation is CASGLARGRSEDYEQYF.

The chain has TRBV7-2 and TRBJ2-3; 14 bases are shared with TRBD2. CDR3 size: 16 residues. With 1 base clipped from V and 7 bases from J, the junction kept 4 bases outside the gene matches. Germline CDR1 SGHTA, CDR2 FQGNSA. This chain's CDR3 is CASSLEGTSGGHTQYF. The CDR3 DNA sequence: TGTGCCAGCAGCTTAGAGGGGACTAGCGGGGGACATACGCAGTATTTT.